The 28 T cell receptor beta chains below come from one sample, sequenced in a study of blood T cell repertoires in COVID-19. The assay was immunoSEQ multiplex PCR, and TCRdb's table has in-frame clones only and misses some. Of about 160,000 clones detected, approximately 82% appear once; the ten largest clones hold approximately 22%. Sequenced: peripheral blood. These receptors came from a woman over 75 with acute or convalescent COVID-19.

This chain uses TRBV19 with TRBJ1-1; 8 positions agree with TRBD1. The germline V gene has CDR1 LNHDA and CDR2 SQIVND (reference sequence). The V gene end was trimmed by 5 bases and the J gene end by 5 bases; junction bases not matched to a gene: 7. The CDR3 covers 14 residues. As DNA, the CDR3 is TGTGCCAGTAGTCCGGACAGGGTGGAAACTGAAGCTTTCTTT. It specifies CASSPDRVETEAFF.

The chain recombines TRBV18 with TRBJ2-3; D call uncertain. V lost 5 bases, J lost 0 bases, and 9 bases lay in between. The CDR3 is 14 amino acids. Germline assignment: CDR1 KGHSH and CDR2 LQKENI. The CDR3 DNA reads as TGTGCCAGCTCAGGCCGTTCTAGCACAGATACGCAGTATTTT. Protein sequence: CASSGRSSTDTQYF.

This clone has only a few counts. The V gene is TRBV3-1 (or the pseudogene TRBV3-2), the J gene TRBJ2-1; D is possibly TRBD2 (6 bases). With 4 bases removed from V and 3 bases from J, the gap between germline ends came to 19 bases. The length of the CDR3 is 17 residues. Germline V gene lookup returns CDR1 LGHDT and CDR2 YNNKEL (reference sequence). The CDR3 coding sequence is TGTGCCAGCAGCCCGAAACCCCCGGGACTTTTCTACAATGAGCAGTTCTTC. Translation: CASSPKPPGLFYNEQFF.

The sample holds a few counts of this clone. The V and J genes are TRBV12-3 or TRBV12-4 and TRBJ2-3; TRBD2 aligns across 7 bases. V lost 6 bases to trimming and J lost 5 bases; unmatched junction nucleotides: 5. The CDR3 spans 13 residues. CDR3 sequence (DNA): TGTGCCAGCAGGGCGGGAGCGATAGATACGCAGTATTTT. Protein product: CASRAGAIDTQYF.

The CDR3 DNA reads as TGCGCCAGCAGTGATGGAGCGGGATACCATTACGAGCAGTACTTC. It translates to CASSDGAGYHYEQYF. The V call is TRBV10-2, the J call TRBJ2-7; TRBD2 agrees at 7 bases. CDR1 WSHSY and CDR2 SAAADI come from the germline V gene. The CDR3 sequence is 15 residues long. The junction had 9 bases not matched to a gene; V was cut back by 3 bases and J by 4 bases.

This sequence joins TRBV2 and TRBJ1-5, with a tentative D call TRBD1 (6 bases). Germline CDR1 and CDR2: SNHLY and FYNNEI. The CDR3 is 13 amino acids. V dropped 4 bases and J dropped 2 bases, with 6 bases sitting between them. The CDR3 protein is CASSGQGNQPQHF. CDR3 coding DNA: TGTGCCAGCAGTGGACAGGGCAATCAGCCCCAGCATTTT.

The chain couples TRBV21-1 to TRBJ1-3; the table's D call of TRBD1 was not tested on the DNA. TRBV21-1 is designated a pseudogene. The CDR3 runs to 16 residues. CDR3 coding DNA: TGTGCCAGCAGTCTACGACAGGCGCCCTCTGGAAACACCATATATTTT. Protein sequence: CASSLRQAPSGNTIYF.

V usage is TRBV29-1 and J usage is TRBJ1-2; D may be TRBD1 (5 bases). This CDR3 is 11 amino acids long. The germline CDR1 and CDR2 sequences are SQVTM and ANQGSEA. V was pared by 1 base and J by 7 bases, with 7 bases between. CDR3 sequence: CSVEGQPGYTF. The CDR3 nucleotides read TGCAGCGTTGAAGGACAGCCTGGCTACACCTTC.

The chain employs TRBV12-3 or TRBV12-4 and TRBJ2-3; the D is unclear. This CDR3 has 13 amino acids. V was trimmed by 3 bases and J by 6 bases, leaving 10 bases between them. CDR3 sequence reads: CASSLRHTDTQYF. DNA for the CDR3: TGTGCCAGCAGTTTGAGGCACACCGATACGCAGTATTTT.

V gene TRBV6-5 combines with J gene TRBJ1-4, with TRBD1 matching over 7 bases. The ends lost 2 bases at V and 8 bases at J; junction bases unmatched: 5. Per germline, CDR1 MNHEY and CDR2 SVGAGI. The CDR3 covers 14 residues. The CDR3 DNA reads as TGTGCCAGCAGTTACCGACAGGGTTCGGAAAAACTGTTTTTT. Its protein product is CASSYRQGSEKLFF.

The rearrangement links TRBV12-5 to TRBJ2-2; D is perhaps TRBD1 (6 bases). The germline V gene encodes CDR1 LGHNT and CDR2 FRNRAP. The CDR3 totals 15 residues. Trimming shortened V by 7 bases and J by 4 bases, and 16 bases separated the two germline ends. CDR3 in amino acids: CASAKQGGSTGELFF. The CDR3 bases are TGTGCTAGTGCGAAGCAAGGGGGATCCACCGGGGAGCTGTTTTTT.

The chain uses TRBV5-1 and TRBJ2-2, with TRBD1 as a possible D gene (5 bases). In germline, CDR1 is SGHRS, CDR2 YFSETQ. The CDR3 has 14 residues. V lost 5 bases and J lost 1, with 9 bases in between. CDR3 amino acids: CASSETVNTGELFF. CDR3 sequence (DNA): TGCGCCAGCAGTGAGACAGTGAACACCGGGGAGCTGTTTTTT. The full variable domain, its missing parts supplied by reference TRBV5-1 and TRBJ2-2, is KAGVTQTPRYLIKTRGQQVTLSCSPISGHRSVSWYQQTPGQGLQFLFEYFSETQRNKGNFPGRFSGRQFSNSRSEMNVSTLELGDSALYLCASSETVNTGELFFGEGSRLTVL.

This CDR3 is CASSQGLRGNQPQHF. For the CDR3, the DNA is TGTGCCAGCAGCCAAGGGTTGAGGGGGAATCAGCCCCAGCATTTT. This chain connects TRBV3-1 (or the pseudogene TRBV3-2) to TRBJ1-5, with D perhaps TRBD1 (6 bases). The CDR3 totals 15 residues. Deletions cut 1 base from V and 4 bases from J, with 11 bases between. Germline V gene sequence: CDR1 LGHDT, CDR2 YNNKEL (reference sequence).

The CDR3 reads CAWTRQGVDSPLHF. DNA of the CDR3: TGTGCCTGGACGCGACAGGGAGTGGATTCACCCCTCCACTTT. The chain has TRBV30 and TRBJ1-6; 7 bases agree with TRBD1. Trimming at V came to 4 bases and at J to 8 bases, leaving 8 bases not matched to a gene. Germline-derived CDR1 and CDR2 are GTSNPN and SVGIG (reference sequence). The CDR3 totals 14 residues. Combining the CDR3 with reference TRBV30 and TRBJ1-6 gives the whole variable domain SQTIHQWPATLVQPVGSPLSLECTVEGTSNPNLYWYRQAAGRGLQLLFYSVGIGQISSEVPQNLSASRPQDRQFILSSKKLLLSDSGFYLCAWTRQGVDSPLHFGNGTRLTVT.

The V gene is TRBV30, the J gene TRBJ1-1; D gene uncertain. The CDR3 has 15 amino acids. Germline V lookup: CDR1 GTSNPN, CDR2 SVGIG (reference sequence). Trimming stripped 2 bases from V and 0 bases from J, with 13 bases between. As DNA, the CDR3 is TGTGCCTGGAGTAGGTTGGGGAGCTTGAACACTGAAGCTTTCTTT. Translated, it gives CAWSRLGSLNTEAFF.

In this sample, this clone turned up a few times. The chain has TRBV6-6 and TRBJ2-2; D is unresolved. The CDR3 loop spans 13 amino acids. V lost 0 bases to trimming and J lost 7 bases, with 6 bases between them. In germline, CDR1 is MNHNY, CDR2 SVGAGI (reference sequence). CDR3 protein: CASSYSGFGELFF. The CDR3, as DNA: TGTGCCAGCAGTTACTCCGGGTTCGGGGAGCTGTTTTTT.

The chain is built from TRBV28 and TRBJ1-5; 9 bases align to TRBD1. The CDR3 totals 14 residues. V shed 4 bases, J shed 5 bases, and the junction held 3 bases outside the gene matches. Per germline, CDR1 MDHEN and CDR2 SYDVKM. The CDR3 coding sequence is TGTGCCAGCAGTTCCACAGGGGGCTATCAGCCCCAGCATTTT. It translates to CASSSTGGYQPQHF.

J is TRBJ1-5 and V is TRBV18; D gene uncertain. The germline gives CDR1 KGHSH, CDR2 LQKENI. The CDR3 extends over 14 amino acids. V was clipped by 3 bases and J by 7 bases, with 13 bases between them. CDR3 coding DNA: TGTGCCAGCTCACCGCGCCGTGAGGGACAGCCCCAGCATTTT. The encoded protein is CASSPRREGQPQHF.

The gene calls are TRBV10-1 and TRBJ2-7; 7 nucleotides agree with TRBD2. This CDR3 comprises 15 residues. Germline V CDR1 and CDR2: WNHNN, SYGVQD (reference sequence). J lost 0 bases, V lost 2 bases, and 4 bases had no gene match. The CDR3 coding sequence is TGCGCCAGCAGTGAGAGCGGGACGAGCTCCTACGAGCAGTACTTC. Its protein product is CASSESGTSSYEQYF.

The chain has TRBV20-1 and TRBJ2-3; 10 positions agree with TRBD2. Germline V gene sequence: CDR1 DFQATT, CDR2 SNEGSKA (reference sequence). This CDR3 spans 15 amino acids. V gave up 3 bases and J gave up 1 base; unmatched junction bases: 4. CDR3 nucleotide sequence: TGCAGTGCTAGTGCCGGGACTAGCGGCACAGATACGCAGTATTTT. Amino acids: CSASAGTSGTDTQYF.

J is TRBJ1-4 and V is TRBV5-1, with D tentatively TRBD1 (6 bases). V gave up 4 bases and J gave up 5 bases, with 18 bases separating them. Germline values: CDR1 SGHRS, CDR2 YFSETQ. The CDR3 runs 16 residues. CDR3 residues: CASSPDPQGKNEKLFF. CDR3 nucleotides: TGCGCCAGCAGCCCGGATCCACAGGGAAAAAATGAAAAACTGTTTTTT.

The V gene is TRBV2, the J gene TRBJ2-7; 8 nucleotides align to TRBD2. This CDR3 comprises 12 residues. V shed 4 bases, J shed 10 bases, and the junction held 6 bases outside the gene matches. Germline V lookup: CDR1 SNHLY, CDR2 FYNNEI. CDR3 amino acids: CASSGRGGDQYF. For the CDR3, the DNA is TGTGCCAGCAGTGGTCGGGGGGGGGACCAGTACTTC.

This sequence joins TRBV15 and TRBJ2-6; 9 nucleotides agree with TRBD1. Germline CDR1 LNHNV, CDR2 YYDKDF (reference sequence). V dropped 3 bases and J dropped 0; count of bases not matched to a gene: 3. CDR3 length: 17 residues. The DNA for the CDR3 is TGTGCCACCAGCAGGGGACAGGGACGCTCTGGGGCCAACGTCCTGACTTTC. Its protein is CATSRGQGRSGANVLTF.

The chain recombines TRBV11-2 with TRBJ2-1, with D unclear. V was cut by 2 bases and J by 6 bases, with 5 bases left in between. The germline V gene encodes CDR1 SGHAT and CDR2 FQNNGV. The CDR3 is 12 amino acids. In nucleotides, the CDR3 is TGTGCCAGCAGCTTACTACCCAATGAGCAGTTCTTC. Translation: CASSLLPNEQFF.

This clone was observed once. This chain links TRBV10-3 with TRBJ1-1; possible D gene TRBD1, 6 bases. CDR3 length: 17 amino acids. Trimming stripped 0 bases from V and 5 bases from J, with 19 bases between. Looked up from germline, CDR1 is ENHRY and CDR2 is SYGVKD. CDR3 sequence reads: CAISESTQGTRGTEAFF. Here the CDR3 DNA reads TGTGCCATCAGTGAGTCGACTCAGGGGACGAGGGGAACTGAAGCTTTCTTT.

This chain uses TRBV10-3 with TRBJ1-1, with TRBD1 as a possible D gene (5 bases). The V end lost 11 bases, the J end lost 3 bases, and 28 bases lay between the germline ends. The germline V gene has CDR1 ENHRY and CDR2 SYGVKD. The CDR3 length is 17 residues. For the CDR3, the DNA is TGTGCCTCTAGAGGTGGGGGGAGAAGGGGAGGGTACACTGAAGCTTTCTTT. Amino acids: CASRGGGRRGGYTEAFF.

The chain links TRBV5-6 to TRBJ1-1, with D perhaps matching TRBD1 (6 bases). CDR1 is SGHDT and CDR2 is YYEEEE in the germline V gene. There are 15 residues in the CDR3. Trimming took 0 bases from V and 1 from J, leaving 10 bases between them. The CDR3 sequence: CASSLGRGWNTEAFF. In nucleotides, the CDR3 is TGTGCCAGCAGCTTGGGCAGGGGATGGAACACTGAAGCTTTCTTT.

The CDR3 bases are TGCGCCAGCAGTCAGCCCCGGGATAATTCACCCCTCCACTTT. Translated: CASSQPRDNSPLHF. V gene TRBV23-1 combines with J gene TRBJ1-6; D gene ambiguous. TRBV23-1 carries the ORF label, with uncertain function. Trimming removed 3 bases from V and 5 bases from J, with 8 bases in between. The CDR3 loop spans 14 amino acids.